This TCR beta chain was recorded in a study of cytomegalovirus exposure and HLA in healthy donors. Whole-study findings and limits: Fewer N-insertions (relative to the approximately 670-donor mean) were reportedly seen in an Asian-associated ancestry cluster in a later analysis. Presence/absence analyses supposed approximately even sequencing depth among donors. Immune exposure information available was restricted to CMV serostatus.

In its sample, this clone was seen once. Its antigen is as yet unknown. The PCR made use of 60 Vbeta and 13 Jbeta primers. Profiling relied on immunoSEQ multiplex PCR, and the TCRdb table lists in-frame clones only, not all of them. The sample shows 120,000 or so clones, around 78% of them seen only once. V was shortened by 3 bases and J by 0 bases, with 9 bases between the two germline ends. The germline V gene has CDR1 SNHLY and CDR2 FYNNEI. CDR3 length: 14 amino acids. The chain couples TRBV2 to TRBJ2-7; unclear D gene. This TCR came from a woman in her 40s in good health and CMV-seronegative. Sequencing was performed on PBMCs. The CDR3 sequence is CASSDEYSSYEQYF. CDR3 bases: TGTGCCAGCAGTGACGAGTATAGCTCCTACGAGCAGTACTTC.